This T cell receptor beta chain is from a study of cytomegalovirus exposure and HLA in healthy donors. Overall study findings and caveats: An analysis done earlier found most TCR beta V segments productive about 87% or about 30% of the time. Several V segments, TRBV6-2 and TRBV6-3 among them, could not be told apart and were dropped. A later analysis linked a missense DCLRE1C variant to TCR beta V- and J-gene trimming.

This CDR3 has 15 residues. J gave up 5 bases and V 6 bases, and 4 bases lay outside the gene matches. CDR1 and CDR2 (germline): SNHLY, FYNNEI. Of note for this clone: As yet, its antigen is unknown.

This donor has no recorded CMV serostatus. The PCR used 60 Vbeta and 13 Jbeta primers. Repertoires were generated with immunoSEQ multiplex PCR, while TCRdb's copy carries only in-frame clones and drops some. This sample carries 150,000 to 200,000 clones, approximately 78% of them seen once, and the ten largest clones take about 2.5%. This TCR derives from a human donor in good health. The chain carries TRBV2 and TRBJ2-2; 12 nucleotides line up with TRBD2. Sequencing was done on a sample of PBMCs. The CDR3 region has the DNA TGTGCCAGCAGCCCCACTAGCGGGGGGACCGGGGAGCTGTTTTTT. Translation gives CASSPTSGGTGELFF.